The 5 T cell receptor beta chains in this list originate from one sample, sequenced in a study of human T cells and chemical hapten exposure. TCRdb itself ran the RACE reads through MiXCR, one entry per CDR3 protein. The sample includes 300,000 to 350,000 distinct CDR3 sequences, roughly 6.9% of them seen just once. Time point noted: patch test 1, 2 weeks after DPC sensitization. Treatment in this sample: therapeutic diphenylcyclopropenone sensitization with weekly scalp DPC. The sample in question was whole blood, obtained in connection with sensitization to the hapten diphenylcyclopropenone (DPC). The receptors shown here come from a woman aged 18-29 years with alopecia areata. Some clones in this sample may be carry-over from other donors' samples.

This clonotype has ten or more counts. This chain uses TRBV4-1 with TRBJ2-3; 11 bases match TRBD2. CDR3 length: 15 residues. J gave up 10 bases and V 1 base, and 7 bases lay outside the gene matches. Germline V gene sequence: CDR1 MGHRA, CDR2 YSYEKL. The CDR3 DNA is TGCGCCAGCAGCCAAGGCCTAGCGGGGGGCCCATCGCAGTATTTT. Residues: CASSQGLAGGPSQYF.

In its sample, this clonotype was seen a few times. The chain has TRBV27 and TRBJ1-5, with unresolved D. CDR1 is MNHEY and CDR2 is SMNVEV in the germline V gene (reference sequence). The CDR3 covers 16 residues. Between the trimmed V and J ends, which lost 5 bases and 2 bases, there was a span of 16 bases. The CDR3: CASSLGVGSGNQPQHF. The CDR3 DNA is TGTGCCAGCAGTCTCGGCGTCGGGAGTGGCAATCAGCCCCAGCATTTT.

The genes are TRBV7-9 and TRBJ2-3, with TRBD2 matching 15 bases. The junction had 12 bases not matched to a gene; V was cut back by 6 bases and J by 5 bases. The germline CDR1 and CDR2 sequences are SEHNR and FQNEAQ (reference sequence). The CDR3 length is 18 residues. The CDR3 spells CASRYGTSGGQYRDTQYF. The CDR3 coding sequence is TGTGCCAGCAGATACGGGACTAGCGGGGGGCAATATCGAGATACGCAGTATTTT.

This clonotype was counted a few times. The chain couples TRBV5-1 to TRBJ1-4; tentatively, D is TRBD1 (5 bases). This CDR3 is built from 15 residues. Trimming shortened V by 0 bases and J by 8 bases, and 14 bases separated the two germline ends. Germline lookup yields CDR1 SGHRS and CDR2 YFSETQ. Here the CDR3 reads CASSLGQGSSEKLFF. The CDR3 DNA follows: TGCGCCAGCAGCTTGGGGCAGGGAAGCAGCGAAAAACTGTTTTTT.

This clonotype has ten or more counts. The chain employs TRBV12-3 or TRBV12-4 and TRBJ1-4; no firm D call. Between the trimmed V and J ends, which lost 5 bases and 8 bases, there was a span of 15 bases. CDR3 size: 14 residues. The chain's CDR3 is CASSPWAGREKLFF. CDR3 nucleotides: TGTGCCAGCAGTCCGTGGGCGGGTAGGGAAAAACTGTTTTTT.